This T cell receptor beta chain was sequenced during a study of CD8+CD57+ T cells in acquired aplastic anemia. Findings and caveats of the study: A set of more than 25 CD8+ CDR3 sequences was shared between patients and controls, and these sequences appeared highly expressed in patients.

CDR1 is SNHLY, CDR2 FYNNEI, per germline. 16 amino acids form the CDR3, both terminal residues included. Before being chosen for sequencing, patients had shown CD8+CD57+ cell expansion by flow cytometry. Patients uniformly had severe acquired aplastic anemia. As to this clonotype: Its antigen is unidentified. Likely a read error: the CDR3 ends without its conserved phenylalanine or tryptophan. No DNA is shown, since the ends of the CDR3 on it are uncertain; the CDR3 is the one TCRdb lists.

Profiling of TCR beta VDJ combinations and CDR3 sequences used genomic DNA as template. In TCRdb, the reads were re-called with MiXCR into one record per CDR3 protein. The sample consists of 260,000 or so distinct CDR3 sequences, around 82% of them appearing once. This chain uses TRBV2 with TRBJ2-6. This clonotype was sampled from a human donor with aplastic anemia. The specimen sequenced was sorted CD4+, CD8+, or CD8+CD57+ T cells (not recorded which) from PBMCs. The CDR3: CASSEAGIYGANFVTV.